This T cell receptor (beta chain) was recorded in a study of blood T cell repertoires in COVID-19. Study summary: PBMCs, B-cell-depleted T cells, or T cells provided the cDNA or gDNA that made up the material.

J was trimmed by 7 bases and V by 11 bases; bases with no gene match: 9. CDR3 length: 13 amino acids. Germline loops: CDR1 MDHEN, CDR2 SYDVKM. Assay: immunoSEQ multiplex PCR; the TCRdb copy retains only in-frame clones and omits some. The sample lists 60,000 or so clones; around 90% were seen once. The sequenced sample consisted of peripheral blood. The TCR comes from a human donor with acute or convalescent COVID-19. The donor label of this sample is uncertain. This chain uses TRBV28 with TRBJ1-4, with TRBD1 matching 8 bases. CDR3 protein: CAVQGALVEKLFF. In nucleotides, the CDR3 is TGTGCCGTTCAGGGGGCGCTCGTTGAAAAACTGTTTTTT. Based on the CDR3 plus reference TRBV28 and TRBJ1-4, the full variable domain is DVKVTQSSRYLVKRTGEKVFLECVQDMDHENMFWYRQDPGLGLRLIYFSYDVKMKEKGDIPEGYSVSREKKERFSLILESASTNQTSMYLCAVQGALVEKLFFGSGTQLSVL.